A single sample gave rise to the 13 T cell receptor beta chains below, sequenced in a study of PD-1 blockade in classical Hodgkin lymphoma. No patient escaped relapse after autologous stem cell transplantation, and brentuximab vedotin exposure varied. The assay was immunoSEQ multiplex PCR, and TCRdb's table has in-frame clones only and misses some. The sample shows 72,000 or so clones, just over 90% of them seen only once. This sample comprised peripheral blood mononuclear cells (PBMCs), obtained at baseline. The receptor set was obtained from a human donor with classical Hodgkin lymphoma.

CDR3 coding DNA: TGTGCCTGCAATGACAGGCGTCTCCAAGAGACCCAGTACTTC. Translating it yields CACNDRRLQETQYF. J is TRBJ2-5 and V is TRBV19; a weak D match, TRBD1 (6 bases). The CDR3 covers 14 residues. V was pared by 11 bases and J by 1 base, with 17 bases between. Germline CDR1 reads LNHDA; CDR2 reads SQIVND (reference sequence).

This chain connects TRBV7-3 to TRBJ2-1, with TRBD2 matching over 8 bases. In germline, CDR1 is SGHTA, CDR2 FQGTGA. Trimming removed 5 bases from V and 8 bases from J; junction bases left unmatched: 8. This CDR3 region has 14 residues. The CDR3 protein is CASSRVGTRDEQFF. The CDR3 region has the DNA TGTGCCAGCAGCCGTGTTGGGACTAGAGATGAGCAGTTCTTC.

The chain combines TRBV5-4 with TRBJ1-6; 10 bases map to TRBD1. The CDR3 sequence is 15 residues long. In germline, CDR1 is SGHNT, CDR2 YYREEE (reference sequence). J was trimmed by 8 bases and V by 0 bases; bases with no gene match: 2. CDR3 sequence (DNA): TGTGCCAGCAGCTTGGCCGGGACAGGGGATTCACCCCTCCACTTT. Its translation: CASSLAGTGDSPLHF.

The gene calls are TRBV2 and TRBJ2-7, with 7 nucleotides matching TRBD1. The CDR3 has 14 residues. Trimming removed 3 bases from V and 3 bases from J; junction bases left unmatched: 5. Germline CDR1 reads SNHLY; CDR2 reads FYNNEI. The CDR3, as DNA: TGTGCCAGCAGTGAGACAGGGACCCACTACGAGCAGTACTTC. Its translation is CASSETGTHYEQYF.

The CDR3, as DNA: TGTGCTAGTGGTTTGACCGGGGCCAAATCGGCCCAGCATTTT. This sequence encodes CASGLTGAKSAQHF. The gene calls are TRBV12-5 and TRBJ1-5; perhaps TRBD1 as D (5 bases). V shed 2 bases and J shed 11 bases, with 16 bases lying between them. CDR1 and CDR2 from the germline V gene are LGHNT and FRNRAP. The CDR3 consists of 14 residues.

The CDR3 loop reads CASTSGYQNNEQFF. Here the CDR3 DNA reads TGTGCCAGTACTAGCGGGTATCAGAACAATGAGCAGTTCTTC. The J gene is TRBJ2-1, the V gene TRBV19; the match to TRBD2 covers 8 bases. Trimming at V came to 7 bases and at J to 5 bases, leaving 7 bases not matched to a gene. The CDR3 is 14 residues long. Germline V gene sequence: CDR1 LNHDA, CDR2 SQIVND (reference sequence).

J is TRBJ2-3 and V is TRBV13; 10 bases agree with TRBD2. V was pared by 2 bases and J by 5 bases, with 10 bases of the junction left unmatched. There are 17 residues in the CDR3. The germline V gene encodes CDR1 PRHDT and CDR2 FYEKMQ (reference sequence). CDR3 sequence reads: CASSLWGAGGSGDTQYF. CDR3 bases: TGTGCCAGCAGCTTATGGGGAGCGGGAGGGTCTGGAGATACGCAGTATTTT.

This sequence joins TRBV6-5 and TRBJ2-6, with D unresolved. Germline CDR1 is MNHEY and CDR2 is SVGAGI. This CDR3 is built from 14 residues. V lost 4 bases and J lost 2, with 6 bases in between. CDR3 loop: CASSSGTGANVLTF. CDR3 DNA: TGTGCCAGCAGTTCCGGAACTGGGGCCAACGTCCTGACTTTC.

The chain combines TRBV7-3 with TRBJ1-1, with a tentative D call TRBD1 (5 bases). CDR3 length: 15 residues. Germline values: CDR1 SGHTA, CDR2 FQGTGA. The germline V and J ends were trimmed by 2 bases and 0 bases, with 10 bases remaining between them. The DNA for the CDR3 is TGTGCCAGCAGCTTATCGGGGGATCTGAACACTGAAGCTTTCTTT. Protein sequence: CASSLSGDLNTEAFF.

The rearrangement uses TRBV30 and TRBJ1-2; tentatively, D is TRBD1 (6 bases). In germline, CDR1 is GTSNPN, CDR2 SVGIG (reference sequence). This CDR3 is built from 15 residues. V lost 3 bases and J lost 0, with 14 bases in between. CDR3 loop: CAWRGRRGSNYGYTF. CDR3 DNA: TGTGCCTGGAGGGGACGGAGGGGGTCTAACTATGGCTACACCTTC.

Only a few counts were recorded for this clone. The rearrangement links TRBV27 to TRBJ2-7; 11 bases line up with TRBD1. This CDR3 has 15 amino acids. V shed 5 bases and J 4 bases; nucleotides not matched to a gene: 7. Germline assignment: CDR1 MNHEY and CDR2 SMNVEV (reference sequence). The DNA of the CDR3 is TGTGCCAGCAGTGGACGGACAGGGGGCGGGTACGAGCAGTACTTC. Its protein product is CASSGRTGGGYEQYF.

The rearrangement joins TRBV19 to TRBJ2-7; 10 bases line up with TRBD1. V shed 6 bases, J shed 2 bases, and the junction held 4 bases outside the gene matches. Germline V gene sequence: CDR1 LNHDA, CDR2 SQIVND (reference sequence). The CDR3 covers 14 residues. CDR3 nucleotide sequence: TGTGCCAGTAGGTCCGGGACAGGGGCCTACGAGCAGTACTTC. It specifies CASRSGTGAYEQYF.

This chain links TRBV6-5 with TRBJ2-7, with 8 bases fitting TRBD2. The germline V gene encodes CDR1 MNHEY and CDR2 SVGAGI. Unmatched junction bases numbered 9, after V lost 6 bases and J lost 5 bases. The length of the CDR3 is 14 residues. CDR3 sequence reads: CASRSGRGLNEQYF. The CDR3 DNA reads TGTGCCAGCAGGTCCGGGAGGGGCCTGAACGAGCAGTACTTC.